The 4 T cell receptor gamma chains in this list originate from one sample, sequenced in a study of intestinal T cells in coeliac disease. More than 8 formalin-fixed paraffin-embedded scrolls, each 5 µm thick, supplied each case's genomic DNA. The TRG library came from approximately 0.2 ug of biopsy DNA amplified with LymphoTrack primers. TCRdb re-called the multiplex PCR reads via CATT. The sample holds 650 to 700 gamma-chain clones, roughly 52% seen once. Sequencing input: a duodenal biopsy. Every receptor here comes from a human donor with celiac disease.

TRGV11 is the V gene, and the J gene was not called. TRGV11 is marked as an open reading frame, function uncertain. CDR3 length equals 16 residues. The CDR3, as DNA: TGTGCCTGCTGGACGTCCGGATCCCGTTTATTTATAAGAAAACTCTTT. Translating it yields CACWTSGSRLFIRKLF.

This clone was found a few times. This sequence joins TRGV9 and TRGJ1 or TRGJ2. The germline gives CDR1 GITISATS, CDR2 ISYDGTV (reference sequence). There are 12 residues in the CDR3. Losses at the gene ends were 3 bases for V and 7 bases for J; bases not matched to a gene: 6. The CDR3 DNA follows: TGTGCCTTGTGGGAGCCGGGGTATAAGAAACTCTTT. It translates to CALWEPGYKKLF.

The CDR3 DNA sequence: TGTGCTGCGAGTGGGTATTCCACCCCCCTTTTTTTT. Its protein is CAASGYSTPLFF. TRGV10 is the V gene, and the J gene was not called. TRGV10 is assigned to the ORF class and has an uncertain function. The CDR3 totals 12 residues.

This clone is termed large. V gene TRGV8 combines with J gene TRGJ1 or TRGJ2. V shed 2 bases and J 3 bases; nucleotides not matched to a gene: 7. The germline V gene has CDR1 VENAVY and CDR2 YDSYNSRV. The CDR3 is 14 residues long. CDR3 sequence: CATWDKGSYYKKLF. As DNA, the CDR3 is TGTGCCACCTGGGATAAGGGAAGTTATTATAAGAAACTCTTT.